These T cell receptor beta chains were read from a single sample in a study of OX40 agonist ivuxolimab in advanced cancers. Profiling relied on immunoSEQ multiplex PCR, and the TCRdb table lists in-frame clones only, not all of them. The profile shows over 40,000 clones, approximately 86% of them singletons. The specimen was CD4+ or CD8+ T cells sorted from blood, collected in a trial of the OX40 agonist ivuxolimab. The receptor source for this set is an adult with an advanced solid tumor such as melanoma, head and neck, liver or kidney cancer. Each CDR3 is given with its conserved first and last residue. The D gene is left open where the match is weak. A clone size is listed for some rows: how often the clone was seen (once, few, many), or a class if it is expanded.

V,size,D,J,length,DNA,CDR3
TRBV15,NA,TRBD1,TRBJ2-7,15,TGTGCCACCAGCAGTGACAGGGGTTCATACTACGAGCAGTACTTC,CATSSDRGSYYEQYF
TRBV7-2,NA,NA,TRBJ2-1,12,TGTGCCAGCAGCTTGGGGGAGATTGAGCAGTTCTTC,CASSLGEIEQFF
TRBV12-5,NA,NA,TRBJ1-3,16,TGTGCTAGTGGTTTGGTAAACTTGCGCTCTGGAAACACCATATATTTT,CASGLVNLRSGNTIYF
TRBV27,NA,TRBD1,TRBJ1-1,17,TGTGCCAGCAGTTTGCTCAACAGGGGACCGTTGAACACTGAAGCTTTCTTT,CASSLLNRGPLNTEAFF
TRBV9,NA,TRBD2,TRBJ2-3,14,TGTGCCAGCAGCGATAGCGGGGTAACAGATACGCAGTATTTT,CASSDSGVTDTQYF
TRBV5-5,once,NA,TRBJ2-5,15,TGTGCCAGCAGCTTTTCAGGGTTTTTCCAAGAGACCCAGTACTTC,CASSFSGFFQETQYF
TRBV5-1,NA,TRBD1,TRBJ1-2,19,TGCGCCAGCAGCTTGGGGGGCACCCTCGAGGGACAGGGCCGTGGTGGCTACACCTTC,CASSLGGTLEGQGRGGYTF
TRBV28,NA,NA,TRBJ1-1,17,TGTGCCAGCAGTTTAAAGGCGGGTCGGGGCGCGGACACTGAAGCTTTCTTT,CASSLKAGRGADTEAFF
TRBV5-1,NA,NA,TRBJ1-1,14,TGCGCCAGCAGCCGATACGGAGTAGACACTGAAGCTTTCTTT,CASSRYGVDTEAFF
TRBV4-2,NA,NA,TRBJ2-2,15,TGTGCCAGCAGCCAAGATCCAGTCCCCACCGGGGAGCTGTTTTTT,CASSQDPVPTGELFF
TRBV5-4,NA,NA,TRBJ1-4,15,TGTGCCAGCAGCGCCGACAGATCAACTAATGAAAAACTGTTTTTT,CASSADRSTNEKLFF
TRBV28,NA,NA,TRBJ2-6,18,TGTGCCAGCACCCTCAGATCCCCTTCCCGCTCTGGGGCCAACGTCCTGACTTTC,CASTLRSPSRSGANVLTF
TRBV6-1,few,NA,TRBJ1-1,13,TGTGCCAGCCATCAGGGGATTAACACTGAAGCTTTCTTT,CASHQGINTEAFF
TRBV9,NA,NA,TRBJ1-2,16,TGTGCCAGCAGCACCCAGGGGACTATTGGTCCGGGTGGCTACACCTTC,CASSTQGTIGPGGYTF
TRBV11-2,NA,NA,TRBJ1-5,15,TGTGCCAGCAGTTGGGGTTGTAGGCTCGATCAGCCCCAGCATTTT,CASSWGCRLDQPQHF
TRBV6-1,NA,TRBD2,TRBJ2-3,12,TGTGCCACCTCCCCGGGGGGAGATACGCAGTATTTT,CATSPGGDTQYF
TRBV9,NA,NA,TRBJ2-3,14,TGTGCCAGCAGCTTTCTTGGGGGCACAGATACGCAGTATTTT,CASSFLGGTDTQYF
TRBV16,once,NA,TRBJ1-2,12,TGTGCCAGCAGCCCACAGGGATATGGCTACACCTTC,CASSPQGYGYTF
TRBV7-6,NA,TRBD1,TRBJ1-6,15,TGTGCCAGCAGCTTAGGACAGGGGGGAAATTCACCCCTCCACTTT,CASSLGQGGNSPLHF
TRBV15,NA,NA,TRBJ1-5,15,TGTGCCACCAGCAGAGTAAGTCAGCCTAATCAGCCCCAGCATTTT,CATSRVSQPNQPQHF
TRBV29-1,NA,TRBD2,TRBJ2-2,14,TGCAGCGTGTCCGGGACTAGCAACACCGGGGAGCTGTTTTTT,CSVSGTSNTGELFF
TRBV6-5,NA,TRBD2,TRBJ2-2,14,TGTGCCAGCAGGTCCGGGGGGTACACCGGGGAGCTGTTTTTT,CASRSGGYTGELFF
TRBV5-1,NA,NA,TRBJ2-1,18,TGCGCCAGCAGCTTGGACCCTCCCGGGACCAGAAGTACACATGAGCAGTTCTTC,CASSLDPPGTRSTHEQFF
TRBV7-2,NA,TRBD2,TRBJ2-1,15,TGTGCCAGCAGCTCTCGACTAGCGGGGAGCAATGAGCAGTTCTTC,CASSSRLAGSNEQFF
TRBV28,NA,TRBD1,TRBJ2-7,11,TGTGCCAGCAGTTCAGGGGGCGGGCAGTACTTC,CASSSGGGQYF
TRBV9,once,NA,TRBJ1-2,14,TGTGCCAGCAGCAGAGACCACCCCAACTATGGCTACACCTTC,CASSRDHPNYGYTF
TRBV29-1,NA,TRBD2,TRBJ2-1,16,TGCAGCGTTGAAGATGTGATAGCGGGATTGTACAATGAGCAGTTCTTC,CSVEDVIAGLYNEQFF